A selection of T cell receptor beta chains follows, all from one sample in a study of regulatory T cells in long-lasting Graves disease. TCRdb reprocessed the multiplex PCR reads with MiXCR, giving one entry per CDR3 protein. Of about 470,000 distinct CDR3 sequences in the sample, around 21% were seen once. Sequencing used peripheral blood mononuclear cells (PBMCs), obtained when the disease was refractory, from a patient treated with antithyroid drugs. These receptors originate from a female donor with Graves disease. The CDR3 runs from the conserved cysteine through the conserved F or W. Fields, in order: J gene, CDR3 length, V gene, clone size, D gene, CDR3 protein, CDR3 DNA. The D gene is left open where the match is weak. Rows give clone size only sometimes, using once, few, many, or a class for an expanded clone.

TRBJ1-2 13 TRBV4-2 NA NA CASSQDTMTGYTF TGTGCCAGCAGCCAAGACACCATGACGGGCTACACCTTC
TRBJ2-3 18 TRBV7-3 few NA CASSLTSGWGAGTDTQYF TGTGCCAGCAGCTTAACTTCGGGATGGGGAGCCGGCACAGATACGCAGTATTTT
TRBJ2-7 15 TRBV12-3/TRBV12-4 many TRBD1 CASSFVGTETYEQYF TGTGCCAGCAGTTTCGTTGGGACAGAAACCTACGAGCAGTACTTC
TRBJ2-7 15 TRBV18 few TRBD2 CASSPGRGASYEQYF TGTGCCAGCTCACCAGGGAGGGGAGCGTCCTACGAGCAGTACTTC
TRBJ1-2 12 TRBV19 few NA CASSIASSGYTF TGTGCCAGTAGTATAGCTTCCAGCGGCTACACCTTC
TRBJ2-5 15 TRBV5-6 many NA CASTPRRQGQETQYF TGTGCCAGCACCCCCCGGAGGCAGGGACAAGAGACCCAGTACTTC
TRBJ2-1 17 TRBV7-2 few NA CASSPRWVGGSYNEQFF TGTGCCAGCAGCCCGCGGTGGGTCGGCGGCTCCTACAATGAGCAGTTCTTC
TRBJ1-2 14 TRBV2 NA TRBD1 CASSDGQGTSGYTF TGTGCCAGCAGTGATGGACAGGGGACTTCTGGCTACACCTTC
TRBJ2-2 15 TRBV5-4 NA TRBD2 CASSFPGRATGELFF TGTGCCAGCAGCTTCCCCGGGAGGGCGACCGGGGAGCTGTTTTTT
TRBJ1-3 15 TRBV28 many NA CASSFSLTSGNTIYF TGTGCCAGCAGTTTTAGTCTTACCTCTGGAAACACCATATATTTT
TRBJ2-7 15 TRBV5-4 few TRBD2 CASSFLAGVSYEQYF TGTGCCAGCAGCTTCTTGGCGGGAGTTTCCTACGAGCAGTACTTC
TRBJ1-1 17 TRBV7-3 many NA CASSLIGRDTLGTEAFF TGTGCCAGCAGCTTAATCGGACGGGACACTCTGGGCACTGAAGCTTTCTTT
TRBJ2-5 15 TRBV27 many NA CASSLFPSVRETQYF TGTGCCAGCAGTCTATTCCCTAGCGTTCGAGAGACCCAGTACTTC
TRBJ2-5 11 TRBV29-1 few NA CSVLFGETQYF TGCAGCGTTTTATTTGGAGAGACCCAGTACTTC
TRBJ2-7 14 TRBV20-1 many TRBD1 CSAKTGTGSNEQYF TGCAGTGCTAAGACCGGGACAGGGTCCAACGAGCAGTACTTC
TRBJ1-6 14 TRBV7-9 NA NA CASSTGGGWTPLHF TGTGCCAGCAGTACGGGAGGGGGATGGACACCCCTCCACTTT
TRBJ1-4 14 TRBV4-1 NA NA CASSQSIGDEKLFF TGCGCCAGCAGCCAATCAATCGGAGATGAAAAACTGTTTTTT
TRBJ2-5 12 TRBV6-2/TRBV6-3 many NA CASSLGVETQYF TGTGCCAGCAGTCTGGGGGTTGAGACCCAGTACTTC
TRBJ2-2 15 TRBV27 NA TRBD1 CASSWKSGGTGELFF TGTGCCAGCAGTTGGAAGTCAGGGGGCACCGGGGAGCTGTTTTTT
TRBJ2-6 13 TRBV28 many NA CASSPRWANVLTF TGTGCCAGCAGCCCCCGGTGGGCCAACGTCCTGACTTTC
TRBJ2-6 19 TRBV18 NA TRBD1 CASSPVTGVSGFGANVLTF TGTGCCAGCTCACCAGTCACAGGGGTAAGCGGCTTTGGGGCCAACGTCCTGACTTTC
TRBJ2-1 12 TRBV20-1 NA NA CSAYEGYNEQFF TGCAGCGCATACGAGGGCTACAATGAGCAGTTCTTC
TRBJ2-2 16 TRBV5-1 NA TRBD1 CASSPKGQGNTGELFF TGCGCCAGCAGCCCCAAGGGACAGGGCAACACCGGGGAGCTGTTTTTT
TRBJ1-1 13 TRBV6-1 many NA CASRRVYNTEAFF TGTGCCAGCAGGAGGGTCTATAACACTGAAGCTTTCTTT
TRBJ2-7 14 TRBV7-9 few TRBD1 CASSLRYRGDEQCF TGTGCCAGCAGCTTAAGGTACAGGGGAGACGAGCAGTGCTTC
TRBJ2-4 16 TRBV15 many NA CATSRDIGLAKNIQYF TGTGCCACCAGCAGAGATATCGGGCTAGCCAAAAACATTCAGTACTTC
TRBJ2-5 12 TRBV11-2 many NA CASSHSGETQYF TGTGCCAGCAGCCACTCGGGGGAGACCCAGTACTTC
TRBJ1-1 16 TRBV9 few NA CASSAHPWGTNTEAFF TGTGCCAGCAGCGCCCACCCCTGGGGCACGAACACTGAAGCTTTCTTT
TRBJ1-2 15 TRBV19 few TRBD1 CASSEGQGAHYGYTF TGTGCCAGTAGTGAAGGACAGGGGGCTCACTATGGCTACACCTTC